This T cell receptor (beta chain) stems from a study of shared clonotypes between healthy human individuals. The V gene's germline CDR1 is SNHLY and CDR2 FYNNEI. V was shortened by 3 bases and J by 3 bases, with 11 bases between the two germline ends. The CDR3 has 14 residues. Data came from immunoSEQ multiplex PCR; TCRdb stores just in-frame clones and leaves some out. The sample consists of hundreds of thousands of clones, around 73% of them appearing once. J is TRBJ1-1 and V is TRBV2; no clear D. The receptor was isolated from a woman aged 30 to 39 in good health. The sequenced material came from memory CD4+ T cells sorted from blood. Subset in this sample: CD45RA-negative fraction. CDR3: CASSEVAGDTEAFF. For the CDR3, the DNA is TGTGCCAGCAGTGAGGTAGCCGGGGACACTGAAGCTTTCTTT.